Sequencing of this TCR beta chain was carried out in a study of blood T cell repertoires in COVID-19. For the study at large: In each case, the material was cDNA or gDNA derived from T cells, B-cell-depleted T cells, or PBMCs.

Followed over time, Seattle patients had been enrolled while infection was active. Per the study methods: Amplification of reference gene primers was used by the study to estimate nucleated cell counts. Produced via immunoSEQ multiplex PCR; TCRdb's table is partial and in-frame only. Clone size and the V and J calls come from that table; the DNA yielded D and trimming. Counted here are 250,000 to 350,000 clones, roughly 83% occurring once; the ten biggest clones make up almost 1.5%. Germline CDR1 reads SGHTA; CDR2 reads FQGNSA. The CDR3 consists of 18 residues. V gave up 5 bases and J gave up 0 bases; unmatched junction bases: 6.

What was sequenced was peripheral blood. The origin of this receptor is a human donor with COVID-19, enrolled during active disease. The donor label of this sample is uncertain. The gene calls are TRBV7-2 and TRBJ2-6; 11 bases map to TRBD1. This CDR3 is CASSPTGTGGSGANVLTF. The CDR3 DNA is TGTGCCAGCAGCCCAACCGGGACAGGGGGCTCTGGGGCCAACGTCCTGACTTTC.